This record looks at one T cell receptor (beta chain) sequence and its context. Its antigen is unidentified. The Oncomine TCR Beta short-read assay was what sequenced the DNA obtained from cultured CD4+ T cells. Each CDR3 protein is one row after TCRdb ran MiXCR on the PCR reads. Here the sample spans around 9,100 distinct CDR3 sequences, about 70% being singletons. Treatment defined: approximately nine-day PBMC culture with coronavirus spike peptide pools or control peptides (ViraFEST assay). The sample is drawn from a study of vaccination and CD4 T cells after COVID-19. The material sequenced was CD4+ T cells from blood, cultured in vitro. This clonotype was sampled from a human donor who had recovered from COVID-19.

DNA for the CDR3: TGTGCCAGCAGCCTCCAGCCCGGGGAGCTGTTTTTT. Amino acid sequence: CASSLQPGELFF. The V and J genes are TRBV7-9 and TRBJ2-2; no reliable D call. Between the trimmed V and J ends, which lost 5 bases and 6 bases, there was a span of 7 bases. The CDR3 length is 12 residues. Germline assignment: CDR1 SEHNR and CDR2 FQNEAQ (reference sequence).